Listed below are T cell receptor beta chains from one sample, sequenced in a study of T cell therapy after organ transplantation. These receptors have no known antigen. Here immunoSEQ multiplex PCR was the method, and the copy in TCRdb shows in-frame clones only, minus some. The sample holds about 50,000 clones, 85% to 95% seen once. Source: CD8+ T cells from blood, taken before autologous CMV-specific T cell therapy. These receptors were obtained from a human patient who had received a solid organ transplant and had CMV disease. The CDR3 runs from the conserved cysteine through the conserved F or W. The D gene is left open where the match is weak. The size field is filled for only some rows; it gives once, few, many or a size class.

clone size: NA
CDR3 length: 13
D gene: NA
V gene: TRBV15
J gene: TRBJ2-7
CDR3 DNA: TGTGCCACCAGCCCCGCAGGGTCCTACGAGCAGTACTTC
CDR3 protein: CATSPAGSYEQYF

clone size: NA
CDR3 length: 12
D gene: TRBD1
V gene: TRBV29-1
J gene: TRBJ1-2
CDR3 DNA: TGCAGCGTTGTATGGCCCAAGGGACAGCTTCTGTTC
CDR3 protein: CSVVWPKGQLLF

clone size: NA
CDR3 length: 15
D gene: TRBD1
V gene: TRBV6-1
J gene: TRBJ1-5
CDR3 DNA: TGTGCCAGCAGAGCGGGACAGGGAAACAATCAGCCCCAGCATTTT
CDR3 protein: CASRAGQGNNQPQHF

clone size: NA
CDR3 length: 15
D gene: TRBD2
V gene: TRBV15
J gene: TRBJ2-1
CDR3 DNA: TGTGCCACCAGCAGAGAGAAATTAGCGGGCATAGAGCAGTTCTTC
CDR3 protein: CATSREKLAGIEQFF

clone size: NA
CDR3 length: 18
D gene: NA
V gene: TRBV21-1
J gene: TRBJ2-6
CDR3 DNA: TGTGCCAGCACCCCTTGGGGGACAGGTCGCTCTGGGGCCAACGTCCTGACTTTC
CDR3 protein: CASTPWGTGRSGANVLTF

clone size: NA
CDR3 length: 15
D gene: NA
V gene: TRBV4-3
J gene: TRBJ2-7
CDR3 DNA: TGCGCCAGCAGCCTAAGCGGTGGGGACCCCTACGAGCAGTACTTC
CDR3 protein: CASSLSGGDPYEQYF

clone size: once
CDR3 length: 13
D gene: NA
V gene: TRBV9
J gene: TRBJ2-2
CDR3 DNA: TGTGCCAGCAGCCCAATTAACACCGGGGAGCTGTTTTTT
CDR3 protein: CASSPINTGELFF

clone size: NA
CDR3 length: 14
D gene: TRBD2
V gene: TRBV27
J gene: TRBJ2-1
CDR3 DNA: TGTGCCAGCAGTTTAGGCCTAGCGGGAGATGAGCAGTTCTTC
CDR3 protein: CASSLGLAGDEQFF

clone size: NA
CDR3 length: 12
D gene: NA
V gene: TRBV11-2
J gene: TRBJ2-7
CDR3 DNA: TGTGCCAGCAGCGGTAGCGCCTACGAGCAGTACTTC
CDR3 protein: CASSGSAYEQYF

clone size: NA
CDR3 length: 12
D gene: NA
V gene: TRBV19
J gene: TRBJ2-7
CDR3 DNA: TGTGCCAGTAGTAATTACGGGGGCGAGCAGTACTTC
CDR3 protein: CASSNYGGEQYF

clone size: NA
CDR3 length: 13
D gene: TRBD1
V gene: TRBV6-5
J gene: TRBJ2-1
CDR3 DNA: TGTGCCGGCGGACAGGGTCCCTACAATGAGCAGTTCTTC
CDR3 protein: CAGGQGPYNEQFF

clone size: NA
CDR3 length: 16
D gene: TRBD1
V gene: TRBV12-5
J gene: TRBJ1-2
CDR3 DNA: TGTGCTAGTGGTTTGATGGACAGGGGAGCTACCAGGGGCTACACCTTC
CDR3 protein: CASGLMDRGATRGYTF

clone size: NA
CDR3 length: 15
D gene: TRBD1
V gene: TRBV6-4
J gene: TRBJ2-1
CDR3 DNA: TGTGCCAGCAGTGACACAGGGGGCAGTGTCAATGAGCAGTTCTTC
CDR3 protein: CASSDTGGSVNEQFF

clone size: few
CDR3 length: 14
D gene: NA
V gene: TRBV6-5
J gene: TRBJ1-5
CDR3 DNA: TGTGCCAGCAGGGAGCAGGGGAGGAATCAGCCCCAGCATTTT
CDR3 protein: CASREQGRNQPQHF

clone size: NA
CDR3 length: 15
D gene: NA
V gene: TRBV10-3
J gene: TRBJ1-4
CDR3 DNA: TGTGCCATCAGTGAACCTGGGACGGGGAATGAAAAACTGTTTTTT
CDR3 protein: CAISEPGTGNEKLFF

clone size: NA
CDR3 length: 15
D gene: TRBD2
V gene: TRBV11-2
J gene: TRBJ2-3
CDR3 DNA: TGTGCCAGCAGCTCCCTAGCGGGAGGGCCGGATACGCAGTATTTT
CDR3 protein: CASSSLAGGPDTQYF

clone size: NA
CDR3 length: 15
D gene: TRBD2
V gene: TRBV7-6
J gene: TRBJ2-1
CDR3 DNA: TGTGCCAGCAGCGTGACTAGCGGACTTTACAATGAGCAGTTCTTC
CDR3 protein: CASSVTSGLYNEQFF

clone size: NA
CDR3 length: 14
D gene: NA
V gene: TRBV6-1
J gene: TRBJ1-2
CDR3 DNA: TGTGCCAGCAGTGAAGGCCAGGTTTTAAGTGGCTACACCTTC
CDR3 protein: CASSEGQVLSGYTF

clone size: once
CDR3 length: 11
D gene: NA
V gene: TRBV29-1
J gene: TRBJ2-5
CDR3 DNA: TGCAGCGTTGAAGACGGCTGGACCCAGTACTTC
CDR3 protein: CSVEDGWTQYF

clone size: NA
CDR3 length: 16
D gene: NA
V gene: TRBV13
J gene: TRBJ1-1
CDR3 DNA: TGTGCCAGCAGCACAAGAAGTCCGGGGGTAAACACTGAAGCTTTCTTT
CDR3 protein: CASSTRSPGVNTEAFF

clone size: NA
CDR3 length: 15
D gene: NA
V gene: TRBV6-5
J gene: TRBJ2-7
CDR3 DNA: TGTGCCAGCAGTTACCCGCTCAGGGATTCCAACGAGCAGTACTTC
CDR3 protein: CASSYPLRDSNEQYF

clone size: NA
CDR3 length: 16
D gene: NA
V gene: TRBV27
J gene: TRBJ2-2
CDR3 DNA: TGTGCCAGCAGTAAGGCAGAAACAGCGAACACCGGGGAGCTGTTTTTT
CDR3 protein: CASSKAETANTGELFF

clone size: NA
CDR3 length: 15
D gene: TRBD1
V gene: TRBV7-2
J gene: TRBJ2-7
CDR3 DNA: TGTGCCAGCAGCTGGGGACAGGGCCCACTCTACGAGCAGTACTTC
CDR3 protein: CASSWGQGPLYEQYF

clone size: NA
CDR3 length: 16
D gene: NA
V gene: TRBV7-9
J gene: TRBJ1-3
CDR3 DNA: TGTGCCAGCAGCCCCGGAATACACCTCTCTGGAAACACCATATATTTT
CDR3 protein: CASSPGIHLSGNTIYF

clone size: NA
CDR3 length: 15
D gene: TRBD1
V gene: TRBV2
J gene: TRBJ2-7
CDR3 DNA: TGTGCCAGCAGTGTATTTAAGGGACAGCTCTACGAGCAGTACTTC
CDR3 protein: CASSVFKGQLYEQYF

clone size: NA
CDR3 length: 15
D gene: TRBD1
V gene: TRBV7-8
J gene: TRBJ2-1
CDR3 DNA: TGTGCCAGCAGCTTTCCGGGACAGGGCTACAATGAGCAGTTCTTC
CDR3 protein: CASSFPGQGYNEQFF

clone size: NA
CDR3 length: 14
D gene: NA
V gene: TRBV25-1
J gene: TRBJ1-1
CDR3 DNA: TGTGCCAGCAGTGAATTTTGGGGGAACACTGAAGCTTTCTTT
CDR3 protein: CASSEFWGNTEAFF

clone size: NA
CDR3 length: 16
D gene: NA
V gene: TRBV12-5
J gene: TRBJ2-2
CDR3 DNA: TGTGCTAGTGGTTTGTCCTCAGGGCAACGGGACGGGGAGCTGTTTTTT
CDR3 protein: CASGLSSGQRDGELFF

clone size: NA
CDR3 length: 14
D gene: NA
V gene: TRBV28
J gene: TRBJ2-7
CDR3 DNA: TGTGCCAGCAGTTTACGACGGAAGATCTACGAGCAGTACTTC
CDR3 protein: CASSLRRKIYEQYF

clone size: NA
CDR3 length: 17
D gene: TRBD2
V gene: TRBV4-1
J gene: TRBJ2-7
CDR3 DNA: TGCGCCAGCAGCCAAGGGGCTAGCGGGGGGGCTCTAAATGAGCAGTACTTC
CDR3 protein: CASSQGASGGALNEQYF

clone size: NA
CDR3 length: 13
D gene: NA
V gene: TRBV12-5
J gene: TRBJ2-1
CDR3 DNA: TGTGCTAGTGGTTTGGAGTGGCTGAGGGAGCAGTTCTTC
CDR3 protein: CASGLEWLREQFF

clone size: NA
CDR3 length: 13
D gene: NA
V gene: TRBV6-5
J gene: TRBJ1-1
CDR3 DNA: TGTGCCAGCAGTTGGGGGGAGAGGACTGAAGCTTTCTTT
CDR3 protein: CASSWGERTEAFF

clone size: NA
CDR3 length: 15
D gene: TRBD1
V gene: TRBV27
J gene: TRBJ2-1
CDR3 DNA: TGTGCCAGCAGTTTTGGACAGGGTCCGTACAATGAGCAGTTCTTC
CDR3 protein: CASSFGQGPYNEQFF

clone size: once
CDR3 length: 16
D gene: TRBD2
V gene: TRBV9
J gene: TRBJ2-3
CDR3 DNA: TGTGCCAGCAGCGTTGGGGACTACCCCTTGGCGGATACGCAGTATTTT
CDR3 protein: CASSVGDYPLADTQYF

clone size: NA
CDR3 length: 15
D gene: NA
V gene: TRBV28
J gene: TRBJ2-7
CDR3 DNA: TGTGCCAGCAGCGTTACCCCGGGTCCTAGCTACGAGCAGTACTTC
CDR3 protein: CASSVTPGPSYEQYF

clone size: NA
CDR3 length: 14
D gene: TRBD1
V gene: TRBV5-6
J gene: TRBJ2-7
CDR3 DNA: TGTGCCAGCAGACCCGGGACAGGGGTCTTCGAGCAGTACTTC
CDR3 protein: CASRPGTGVFEQYF

clone size: NA
CDR3 length: 14
D gene: NA
V gene: TRBV5-5
J gene: TRBJ2-7
CDR3 DNA: TGTGCCAGCAGCTTGTACCTGGAGTCCTACGAGCAGTACTTC
CDR3 protein: CASSLYLESYEQYF

clone size: NA
CDR3 length: 17
D gene: NA
V gene: TRBV7-2
J gene: TRBJ2-7
CDR3 DNA: TGTGCCAGCAGCCCCCTCCCACTAGTCCCCCGCTCCTACGAGCAGTACTTC
CDR3 protein: CASSPLPLVPRSYEQYF

clone size: once
CDR3 length: 11
D gene: NA
V gene: TRBV20-1
J gene: TRBJ1-2
CDR3 DNA: TGCAGTGCTAGGGATTACTATGGCTACACCTTC
CDR3 protein: CSARDYYGYTF

clone size: NA
CDR3 length: 18
D gene: TRBD1
V gene: TRBV30
J gene: TRBJ1-1
CDR3 DNA: TGTGCCTGGGAAGACTACCGGGACAGGGTAAAAATGAACACTGAAGCTTTCTTT
CDR3 protein: CAWEDYRDRVKMNTEAFF

clone size: NA
CDR3 length: 14
D gene: TRBD2
V gene: TRBV5-4
J gene: TRBJ2-3
CDR3 DNA: TGTGCCAGCAGCTTGGGTCGGGAGGGAGATACGCAGTATTTT
CDR3 protein: CASSLGREGDTQYF

clone size: NA
CDR3 length: 17
D gene: NA
V gene: TRBV7-9
J gene: TRBJ2-6
CDR3 DNA: TGTGCCAGCAGCTCGCAGGGTCTCCCCTCTGGGGCCAACGTCCTGACTTTC
CDR3 protein: CASSSQGLPSGANVLTF

clone size: NA
CDR3 length: 17
D gene: TRBD2
V gene: TRBV5-6
J gene: TRBJ2-1
CDR3 DNA: TGTGCCAGCAGCCCCCTGGGGGCGGGGGGCCTGCACAATGAGCAGTTCTTC
CDR3 protein: CASSPLGAGGLHNEQFF

clone size: NA
CDR3 length: 14
D gene: NA
V gene: TRBV7-9
J gene: TRBJ2-7
CDR3 DNA: TGTGCCAGCAGCGGGGGGGCGGTGGTCTACGAGCAGTACTTC
CDR3 protein: CASSGGAVVYEQYF

clone size: NA
CDR3 length: 15
D gene: NA
V gene: TRBV4-1
J gene: TRBJ2-5
CDR3 DNA: TGCGCCAGCAGCCAAGGAGTCAGACTCCAAGAGACCCAGTACTTC
CDR3 protein: CASSQGVRLQETQYF

clone size: NA
CDR3 length: 15
D gene: NA
V gene: TRBV4-3
J gene: TRBJ1-2
CDR3 DNA: TGCGCCAGCAGCCCGGGACGGTCCATAGTCTATGGCTACACCTTC
CDR3 protein: CASSPGRSIVYGYTF

clone size: NA
CDR3 length: 14
D gene: NA
V gene: TRBV13
J gene: TRBJ1-1
CDR3 DNA: TGTGCCAGCAGCTTCTCAGGGGTGAACACTGAAGCTTTCTTT
CDR3 protein: CASSFSGVNTEAFF

clone size: NA
CDR3 length: 15
D gene: TRBD2
V gene: TRBV4-2
J gene: TRBJ2-2
CDR3 DNA: TGTGCCAGCAGCCAAATACTAGCGGGAGGCGGGGAGCTGTTTTTT
CDR3 protein: CASSQILAGGGELFF

clone size: NA
CDR3 length: 13
D gene: NA
V gene: TRBV5-6
J gene: TRBJ2-5
CDR3 DNA: TGTGCCAGCAGCCCTGAGGCCGGAGAGACCCAGTACTTC
CDR3 protein: CASSPEAGETQYF

clone size: NA
CDR3 length: 14
D gene: NA
V gene: TRBV19
J gene: TRBJ2-7
CDR3 DNA: TGTGCCAGTAGTATCGGGGATGTAACCTACGAGCAGTACTTC
CDR3 protein: CASSIGDVTYEQYF

clone size: NA
CDR3 length: 16
D gene: NA
V gene: TRBV4-3
J gene: TRBJ2-5
CDR3 DNA: TGCGCCAGCAGCCAAGATGGGAGCCTAGCCGGAGAGACCCAGTACTTC
CDR3 protein: CASSQDGSLAGETQYF

clone size: NA
CDR3 length: 15
D gene: TRBD2
V gene: TRBV6-5
J gene: TRBJ2-1
CDR3 DNA: TGTGCCAGCAGGCGTGGGACTAGCTATAACAATGAGCAGTTCTTC
CDR3 protein: CASRRGTSYNNEQFF

clone size: once
CDR3 length: 16
D gene: NA
V gene: TRBV7-9
J gene: TRBJ1-3
CDR3 DNA: TGTGCCAGCAGCTCGAGCGAAACGGGTCCTGGAAACACCATATATTTT
CDR3 protein: CASSSSETGPGNTIYF

clone size: NA
CDR3 length: 17
D gene: TRBD1
V gene: TRBV12-5
J gene: TRBJ2-3
CDR3 DNA: TGTGCTAGTGGTTTGAACCGGGGACAGGGGACAGGGGGTACGCAGTATTTT
CDR3 protein: CASGLNRGQGTGGTQYF

clone size: NA
CDR3 length: 12
D gene: NA
V gene: TRBV12-5
J gene: TRBJ2-1
CDR3 DNA: TGTGCTAGTGGTCTAAGGGTGGGTGAGCAGTTCTTC
CDR3 protein: CASGLRVGEQFF

clone size: NA
CDR3 length: 16
D gene: NA
V gene: TRBV28
J gene: TRBJ1-1
CDR3 DNA: TGTGCCAGCAGTACGTTAATTGGGTCCGGGAACACTGAAGCTTTCTTT
CDR3 protein: CASSTLIGSGNTEAFF

clone size: NA
CDR3 length: 15
D gene: NA
V gene: TRBV6-4
J gene: TRBJ2-1
CDR3 DNA: TGTGCCAGCAGTGACGAAATGGGACGGTACAATGAGCAGTTCTTC
CDR3 protein: CASSDEMGRYNEQFF

clone size: NA
CDR3 length: 13
D gene: NA
V gene: TRBV6-6
J gene: TRBJ1-1
CDR3 DNA: TGTGCCAGCAGCCCAGGAATGAACACTGAAGCTTTCTTT
CDR3 protein: CASSPGMNTEAFF

clone size: once
CDR3 length: 15
D gene: TRBD1
V gene: TRBV27
J gene: TRBJ2-7
CDR3 DNA: TGTGCCAGCAGTTGGGGACAGGGGGTAAACTACGAGCAGTACTTC
CDR3 protein: CASSWGQGVNYEQYF